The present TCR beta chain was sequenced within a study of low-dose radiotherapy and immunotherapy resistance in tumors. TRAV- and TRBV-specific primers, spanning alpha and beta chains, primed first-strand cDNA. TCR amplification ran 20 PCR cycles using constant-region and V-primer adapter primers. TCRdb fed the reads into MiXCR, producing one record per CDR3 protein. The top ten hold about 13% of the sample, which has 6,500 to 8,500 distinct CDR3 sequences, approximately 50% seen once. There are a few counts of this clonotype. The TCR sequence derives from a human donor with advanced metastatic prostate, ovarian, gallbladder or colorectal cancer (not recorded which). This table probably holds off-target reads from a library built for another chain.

The CDR3 sequence is CASSERTSGYYNEQFF. In DNA, the CDR3 is TGTGCCAGCAGCGAACGGACTAGCGGGTACTACAATGAGCAGTTCTTC. The chain uses TRBV28 and TRBJ2-1; TRBD2 matches at 11 bases. The germline CDR1 and CDR2 sequences are MDHEN and SYDVKM. The V and J ends lost 6 bases and 3 bases, in that order; junction bases with no gene match: 7. The CDR3 runs to 16 residues.